The next 28 T cell receptor beta chains were all read from a single sample in a study of cytomegalovirus exposure and HLA in healthy donors. The primer mix had 60 Vbeta and 13 Jbeta primers. Clones were sequenced by immunoSEQ multiplex PCR, and TCRdb holds only the in-frame ones, with some missing. The sample holds about 92,000 clones; roughly 81% are singletons and the top ten take around 5.6%. Sequenced material: PBMCs. The receptors stem from a woman aged 18-29 years in good health and CMV-seropositive.

The chain carries TRBV28 and TRBJ2-7; 7 bases agree with TRBD2. The CDR3 has 15 amino acids. V shed 6 bases, J shed 0 bases, and the junction held 8 bases outside the gene matches. The germline V gene encodes CDR1 MDHEN and CDR2 SYDVKM. CDR3 residues: CASRAKAGLSYEQYF. The CDR3 coding sequence is TGTGCCAGCAGGGCTAAAGCGGGACTCTCCTACGAGCAGTACTTC.

This sequence joins TRBV7-8 and TRBJ1-2; the D gene is possibly TRBD1 (5 bases). Trimming stripped 6 bases from V and 4 bases from J, with 18 bases between. The CDR3 contains 15 residues. CDR1 SGHVS and CDR2 FQNEAQ come from the germline V gene. The CDR3 protein is CASRRGGAIGYGYTF. The CDR3 DNA sequence: TGTGCCAGCAGAAGGGGAGGGGCGATAGGCTATGGCTACACCTTC.

The chain couples TRBV29-1 to TRBJ2-1; D remains ambiguous. The CDR3 has 13 amino acids. Germline assignment: CDR1 SQVTM and CDR2 ANQGSEA. The V end lost 6 bases, the J end lost 0 bases, and 9 bases lay between the germline ends. CDR3 nucleotides: TGCAGCGTGCAGGAAATCTCCTACAATGAGCAGTTCTTC. Its translation: CSVQEISYNEQFF.

The chain joins TRBV30 to TRBJ2-7, with D perhaps TRBD2 (7 bases). Looked up from germline, CDR1 is GTSNPN and CDR2 is SVGIG (reference sequence). Trimming removed 3 bases from V and 4 bases from J, with 13 bases in between. CDR3 length: 13 residues. CDR3 nucleotides: TGTGCCTGGAGGGGGGGGGCTACATACGAGCAGTACTTC. It codes for CAWRGGATYEQYF.

The chain carries TRBV7-6 and TRBJ2-2; TRBD2 aligns across 8 bases. CDR3 length: 14 amino acids. The V segment lost 4 bases and the J segment 7 bases; nucleotides outside the gene matches: 5. CDR1 and CDR2 from the germline V gene are SGHVS and FNYEAQ. The CDR3 sequence: CASSSRGGRGELFF. CDR3 DNA: TGTGCCAGCAGCTCCCGGGGGGGCCGCGGGGAGCTGTTTTTT.

This chain joins TRBV29-1 and TRBJ1-5; tentatively, D is TRBD1 (5 bases). Trimming cost V 4 bases and J 6 bases, with 13 bases left between them. This CDR3 has 13 residues. Germline loops: CDR1 SQVTM, CDR2 ANQGSEA. CDR3 amino acids: CSVAVGGGQPQHF. CDR3 DNA: TGCAGCGTTGCAGTGGGGGGGGGTCAGCCCCAGCATTTT. The variable domain in full, with the rest retrieved from reference TRBV29-1 and TRBJ1-5, is SAVISQKPSRDICQRGTSLTIQCQVDSQVTMMFWYRQQPGQSLTLIATANQGSEATYESGFVIDKFPISRPNLTFSTLTVSNMSPEDSSIYLCSVAVGGGQPQHFGDGTRLSIL.

The chain joins TRBV5-4 to TRBJ2-1, with 8 bases aligning to TRBD2. The V segment lost 4 bases and the J segment 6 bases; nucleotides outside the gene matches: 18. The germline CDR1 and CDR2 sequences are SGHNT and YYREEE (reference sequence). The CDR3 covers 18 residues. The CDR3 DNA sequence: TGTGCCAGCAGCCCAGGTCGGGCTAGCGGGTGGGTTTCCAATGAGCAGTTCTTC. As protein: CASSPGRASGWVSNEQFF.

The rearrangement uses TRBV7-9 and TRBJ2-7; TRBD1 aligns across 10 bases. CDR1 and CDR2 (germline): SEHNR, FQNEAQ (reference sequence). The trim removed 4 bases at V and 3 bases at J, leaving 3 bases unmatched. The CDR3 loop spans 14 amino acids. The CDR3 here is CASSSWDRGYEQYF. The CDR3 bases are TGTGCCAGCAGCTCGTGGGACAGGGGCTACGAGCAGTACTTC.

This clone was seen only a few times. V usage is TRBV7-3 and J usage is TRBJ1-1; D gene uncertain. The V end lost 2 bases, the J end lost 8 bases, and 12 bases lay between the germline ends. The CDR3 has 13 residues. Germline assignment: CDR1 SGHTA and CDR2 FQGTGA. The CDR3 region is CASSLESGIEAFF. The DNA for the CDR3 is TGTGCCAGCAGCTTAGAGAGCGGTATAGAAGCTTTCTTT. The full variable domain, with the rest looked up from reference TRBV7-3 and TRBJ1-1, is GAGVSQTPSNKVTEKGKYVELRCDPISGHTALYWYRQSLGQGPEFLIYFQGTGAADDSGLPNDRFFAVRPEGSVSTLKIQRTERGDSAVYLCASSLESGIEAFFGQGTRLTVV.

Only a few counts were recorded for this clone. The chain links TRBV6-6 to TRBJ1-1, with 8 bases matching TRBD1. The CDR3 length is 13 residues. Germline V gene lookup returns CDR1 MNHNY and CDR2 SVGAGI (reference sequence). The V segment lost 8 bases and the J segment 5 bases; nucleotides outside the gene matches: 7. The CDR3 sequence: CASGRQGITEAFF. In DNA form, the CDR3 reads TGTGCCAGCGGGAGACAGGGGATAACTGAAGCTTTCTTT.

The V gene is TRBV7-9, the J gene TRBJ1-4; D gene unclear. V was trimmed by 2 bases and J by 7 bases, leaving 14 bases between them. The CDR3 sequence is 15 residues long. Germline V CDR1 and CDR2: SEHNR, FQNEAQ (reference sequence). This CDR3 reads CASSLTGRTGEKLFF. CDR3 DNA sequence: TGTGCCAGCAGCTTAACCGGGAGGACGGGTGAAAAACTGTTTTTT.

V is TRBV6-1 and J is TRBJ1-1, with D unresolved. Germline assignment: CDR1 MNHNS and CDR2 SASEGT. Deletions cut 2 bases from V and 1 base from J, with 8 bases between. The CDR3 has 14 amino acids. The CDR3 sequence: CASSELVRNTEAFF. For the CDR3, the DNA is TGTGCCAGCAGTGAATTAGTCCGGAACACTGAAGCTTTCTTT.

The gene calls are TRBV6-5 and TRBJ1-1; the match to TRBD1 covers 12 bases. Germline lookup yields CDR1 MNHEY and CDR2 SVGAGI. CDR3 length: 14 residues. V lost 8 bases and J lost 4; bases outside the gene matches: 5. CDR3 in amino acids: CASGDRGRGTEAFF. CDR3 sequence (DNA): TGTGCCAGCGGGGACAGGGGGCGAGGCACTGAAGCTTTCTTT.

The genes are TRBV7-8 and TRBJ2-7; the D is unclear. V lost 5 bases, J lost 2 bases, and 13 bases lay in between. CDR3 length: 14 amino acids. The germline V gene has CDR1 SGHVS and CDR2 FQNEAQ. Here the CDR3 reads CASSQVDRPYEQYF. For the CDR3, the DNA is TGTGCCAGCAGCCAGGTCGACCGCCCCTACGAGCAGTACTTC.

The chain combines TRBV6-5 with TRBJ2-3; possibly TRBD1 for D (6 bases). The V gene lost 2 bases and the J gene lost 1 base, with 13 bases spanning the gap. CDR1 and CDR2 (germline): MNHEY, SVGAGI. This CDR3 is 16 amino acids long. CDR3: CASSYGRGRGTDTQYF. DNA of the CDR3: TGTGCCAGCAGTTACGGCAGGGGACGGGGCACAGATACGCAGTATTTT.

As regards this clone: One end of the junction varies from germline; a read error may be responsible. This chain links TRBV7-7 with TRBJ2-5, with 8 bases matching TRBD2. Germline V CDR1 and CDR2: SSHAT, FNYEAQ (reference sequence). This CDR3 comprises 16 residues. The CDR3 DNA is TGTGCTAGCAGCCCCTTGGGGCGGGAGGAAGAAGAGACCCAGTACTTC. Amino acids: CASSPLGREEEETQYF.

This chain joins TRBV10-3 and TRBJ2-7; TRBD2 agrees at 8 bases. Germline CDR1 and CDR2: ENHRY and SYGVKD. This CDR3 spans 15 amino acids. With V trimmed by 2 bases and J by 6 bases, 9 bases remained unmatched. The chain's CDR3 is CAISEMRRREAEQYF. As DNA, the CDR3 is TGTGCCATCAGTGAGATGCGTCGGCGGGAGGCCGAGCAGTACTTC.

The chain combines TRBV28 with TRBJ2-1, with a weak D call TRBD1 (5 bases). CDR3 length: 12 residues. Trimming shortened V by 4 bases and J by 10 bases, and 11 bases separated the two germline ends. Germline V gene lookup returns CDR1 MDHEN and CDR2 SYDVKM. CDR3 in amino acids: CASSSQGWEQFF. CDR3 sequence (DNA): TGTGCCAGCAGTTCGCAGGGTTGGGAGCAGTTCTTC.

The rearrangement uses TRBV30 and TRBJ2-7; D unresolved. Germline loops: CDR1 GTSNPN, CDR2 SVGIG (reference sequence). CDR3 size: 12 residues. V was clipped by 4 bases and J by 4 bases, with 11 bases between them. CDR3 amino acids: CAWKPRSYEQYF. The DNA of the CDR3 is TGTGCCTGGAAACCTAGGAGTTACGAGCAGTACTTC.

The chain is built from TRBV27 and TRBJ1-2; TRBD1 aligns across 8 bases. V was clipped by 6 bases and J by 4 bases; unmatched bases: 13. Germline CDR1 and CDR2: MNHEY and SMNVEV (reference sequence). The CDR3 extends over 16 amino acids. The CDR3 DNA sequence: TGTGCCAGCAGCCTGGAGTTTAACAGGGGGTTCTATGGCTACACCTTC. This gives the protein CASSLEFNRGFYGYTF.

V and J are TRBV30 and TRBJ2-5; possible D gene TRBD1, 7 bases. From germline, CDR1 is GTSNPN and CDR2 SVGIG (reference sequence). The CDR3 has 14 amino acids. The V gene lost 5 bases and the J gene lost 6 bases, with 19 bases spanning the gap. This CDR3 reads CAWEPGGFWQTQYF. The DNA for the CDR3 is TGTGCCTGGGAACCAGGGGGGTTCTGGCAGACCCAGTACTTC.

The chain combines TRBV28 with TRBJ1-2; D is possibly TRBD1 (6 bases). This CDR3 spans 13 amino acids. The V end was cut by 5 bases, the J end by 4 bases, with 11 bases between. CDR1 is MDHEN and CDR2 is SYDVKM in the germline V gene. CDR3 loop: CASSDGQPYGYTF. In nucleotides, the CDR3 is TGTGCCAGCAGTGACGGACAGCCCTATGGCTACACCTTC.

The V and J genes are TRBV2 and TRBJ1-5; 7 nucleotides agree with TRBD1. This CDR3 is built from 15 residues. Germline V gives CDR1 SNHLY, CDR2 FYNNEI. J gave up 4 bases and V 0 bases, and 3 bases lay outside the gene matches. DNA of the CDR3: TGTGCCAGCAGTGAAGCAGGGACAGTAAATCAGCCCCAGCATTTT. Protein sequence: CASSEAGTVNQPQHF.

CDR3 protein: CASQSTGGQSTGELFF. The CDR3 DNA follows: TGCGCCAGTCAATCAACCGGAGGACAGAGTACCGGGGAGCTGTTTTTT. The rearrangement joins TRBV5-1 to TRBJ2-2; tentatively, D is TRBD1 (6 bases). Germline V gene lookup returns CDR1 SGHRS and CDR2 YFSETQ. The CDR3 consists of 16 residues. Trimming pared 8 bases from V and 5 bases from J, leaving 22 bases between.

V and J are TRBV7-3 and TRBJ2-1; D might be TRBD2 (6 bases). V lost 3 bases to trimming and J lost 6 bases, with 15 bases between them. Germline CDR1 SGHTA, CDR2 FQGTGA. CDR3 length equals 15 residues. CDR3 nucleotide sequence: TGTGCCAGCAGCTTCGGGGGAGGCGTTCTCAATGAGCAGTTCTTC. Protein product: CASSFGGGVLNEQFF.

The rearrangement joins TRBV2 to TRBJ1-5; possible D gene TRBD1, 5 bases. This CDR3 has 13 amino acids. Trimming left V 7 bases short and J 5 bases short, with 12 bases between. Germline V gives CDR1 SNHLY, CDR2 FYNNEI. CDR3 nucleotide sequence: TGTGCCAGCACCCCAGGGCTGGATCAGCCCCAGCATTTT. Translated, it gives CASTPGLDQPQHF.

This clone was counted only a few times. The rearrangement links TRBV10-2 to TRBJ2-1; the D gene is possibly TRBD2 (6 bases). With 2 bases removed from V and 4 bases from J, the gap between germline ends came to 6 bases. The CDR3 consists of 13 residues. Germline loops: CDR1 WSHSY, CDR2 SAAADI. CDR3 protein: CASSEREYNEQFF. The CDR3 bases are TGCGCCAGCAGTGAGCGGGAGTACAATGAGCAGTTCTTC.

The CDR3 reads CASRDRTGVIYGYTF. In nucleotides, the CDR3 is TGTGCCAGCAGGGACCGGACAGGGGTAATCTATGGCTACACCTTC. The chain combines TRBV6-1 with TRBJ1-2, with TRBD1 matching 9 bases. V was pared by 6 bases and J by 4 bases, with 9 bases of the junction left unmatched. This CDR3 spans 15 amino acids. CDR1 is MNHNS, CDR2 SASEGT, per germline.